Listed here is a single T cell receptor beta chain. The V end was cut by 0 bases, the J end by 4 bases, with 10 bases between. Per the germline V gene, CDR1 is GTSNPN and CDR2 is SVGIG (reference sequence). The CDR3 extends over 14 amino acids. The record originates from a study of blood T cell repertoires in COVID-19. Looking at the study overall: The analysed material was cDNA or gDNA that came from T cells, B-cell-depleted T cells, or PBMCs.

As handled by the study authors: The assay estimated nucleated cells by amplifying reference gene primers. TCRdb's table, derived via immunoSEQ multiplex PCR, lists solely in-frame clones and lacks some. V, J and clone size reflect that table, while D and trimming were determined from the DNA. This table has 65,000 to 90,000 clones, around 90% appearing once. Sequencing was carried out using peripheral blood. This TCR derives from a man aged 25 to 45 with acute or convalescent COVID-19. The chain carries TRBV30 and TRBJ1-3; D remains unclear. The CDR3 DNA reads TGTGCCTGGAGTGTACAACCGCCGGGAAACACCATATATTTT. Residues: CAWSVQPPGNTIYF. Full variable domain (missing parts from reference TRBV30 and TRBJ1-3): SQTIHQWPATLVQPVGSPLSLECTVEGTSNPNLYWYRQAAGRGLQLLFYSVGIGQISSEVPQNLSASRPQDRQFILSSKKLLLSDSGFYLCAWSVQPPGNTIYFGEGSWLTVV.